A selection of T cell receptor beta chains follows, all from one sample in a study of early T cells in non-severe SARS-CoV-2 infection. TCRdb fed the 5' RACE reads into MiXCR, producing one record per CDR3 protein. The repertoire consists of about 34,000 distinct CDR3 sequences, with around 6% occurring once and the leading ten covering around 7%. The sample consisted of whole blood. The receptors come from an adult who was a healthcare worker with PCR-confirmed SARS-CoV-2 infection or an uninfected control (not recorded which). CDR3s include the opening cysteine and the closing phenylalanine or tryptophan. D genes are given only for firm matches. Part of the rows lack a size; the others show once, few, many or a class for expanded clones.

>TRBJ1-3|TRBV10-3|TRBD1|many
TGTGCCATCAGATCCTCCGGGACAGGGGACCTCTCTGGAAACACCATATATTTT
CAIRSSGTGDLSGNTIYF
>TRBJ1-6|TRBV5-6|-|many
TGTGCCAGCAGCTTGTTTCAACAGGCCTATAATTCACCCCTCCACTTT
CASSLFQQAYNSPLHF
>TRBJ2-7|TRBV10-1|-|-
TGCGCCAGCAGTGAGTATAGCTACGAGCAGTACTTC
CASSEYSYEQYF
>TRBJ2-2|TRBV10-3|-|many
TGTGCCATCAGTAGGGGTCCCGGCTACAACACCGGGGAGCTGTTTTTT
CAISRGPGYNTGELFF
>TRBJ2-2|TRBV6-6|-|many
TGTGCCAGCACCTTACGGGGGACCGGGGAGCTGTTTTTT
CASTLRGTGELFF
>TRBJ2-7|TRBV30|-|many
TGTGCCTGTTCAGGCCTATCCTACGAGCAGTACTTC
CACSGLSYEQYF
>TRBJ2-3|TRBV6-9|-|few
TGTGCCAGCACCAATCCTGGCACAGATACGCAGTATTTT
CASTNPGTDTQYF
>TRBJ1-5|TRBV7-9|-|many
TGTGCCAGCAGCTTTCAGGGTAATCAGCCCCAGCATTTT
CASSFQGNQPQHF
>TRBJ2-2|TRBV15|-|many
TGTGCCACCAGCAGAGGGACAGCGAACACCGGGGAGCTGTTTTTT
CATSRGTANTGELFF
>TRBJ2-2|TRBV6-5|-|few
TGTGCCAGCAGTTACGAGGGGACCACGAACACCGGGGAGCTGTTTTTT
CASSYEGTTNTGELFF
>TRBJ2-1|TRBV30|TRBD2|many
TGTGCCTGGAGTCCTACTAGCGGTTACTACAATGAGCAGTTCTTC
CAWSPTSGYYNEQFF
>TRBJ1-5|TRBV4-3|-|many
TGCGCCAGCAGCCAAGTAGGAAGAGGGGGACATAACAATCAGCCCCAGCATTTT
CASSQVGRGGHNNQPQHF
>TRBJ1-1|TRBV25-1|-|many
TGTGCCAGCAGTGAGGGAGAGGGGAGGGACACTGAAGCTTTCTTT
CASSEGEGRDTEAFF
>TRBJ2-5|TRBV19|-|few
TGTGCCAGTACCTCAGACGGAGGGCGATCAGAGACCCAGTACTTC
CASTSDGGRSETQYF
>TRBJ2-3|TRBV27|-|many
TGTGCCAGCAGTTTTTCACAGGGCAGTTTAGATACGCAGTATTTT
CASSFSQGSLDTQYF
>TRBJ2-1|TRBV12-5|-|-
TGTGCTAGTGGTTTGGTACGTCAGGGTAGGAATGAGCAGTTCTTC
CASGLVRQGRNEQFF
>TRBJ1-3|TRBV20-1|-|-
TGCAGTGCTAGAGCCTCTGGAAACACCATATATTTT
CSARASGNTIYF
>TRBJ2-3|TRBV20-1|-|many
TGCAGTGCTAGAGATTCAGGGTTGAGCACAGATACGCAGTATTTT
CSARDSGLSTDTQYF
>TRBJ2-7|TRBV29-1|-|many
TGCAGCGTTGGAGCACAGCCATCCTACGAGCAGTACTTC
CSVGAQPSYEQYF
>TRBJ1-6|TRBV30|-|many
TGTGCCTGGAAGACAGCAAATAATTCACCCCTCCACTTT
CAWKTANNSPLHF
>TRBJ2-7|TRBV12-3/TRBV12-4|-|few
TGTGCCAGCAGTTTAGGGTCAGGACCTCCCTACGAGCAGTACTTC
CASSLGSGPPYEQYF
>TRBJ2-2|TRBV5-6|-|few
TGTGCCAGCAGCCTCTTGTCCGGGTTTAACACCGGGGAGCTGTTTTTT
CASSLLSGFNTGELFF
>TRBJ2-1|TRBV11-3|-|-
TGTGCCAGCAGCAAGGCCTACAATGAGCAGTTCTTC
CASSKAYNEQFF
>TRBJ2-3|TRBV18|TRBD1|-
TGTGCCAGCTCACAGACAGGGCTGGGCACAGATACGCAGTATTTT
CASSQTGLGTDTQYF
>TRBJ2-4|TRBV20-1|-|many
TGCAGTGCCTACGGACGTGGGGGAAACATTCAGTACTTC
CSAYGRGGNIQYF
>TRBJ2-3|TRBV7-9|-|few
TGTGCCAGCAGCTTACGCGGGGCAAGCACAGATACGCAGTATTTT
CASSLRGASTDTQYF
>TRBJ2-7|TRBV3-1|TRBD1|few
TGTGCCAGCAGCCCGCCGCCGGGACAGGGGTCCTACGAGCAGTACTTC
CASSPPPGQGSYEQYF
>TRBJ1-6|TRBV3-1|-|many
TGTGCCAGCAGCCAAGAAGGGGGGGCCCGATCACCCCTCCACTTT
CASSQEGGARSPLHF
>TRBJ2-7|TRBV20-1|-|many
TGCAGTGCTAGAGCGGCCAGGCCTTCCTACGAGCAGTACTTC
CSARAARPSYEQYF
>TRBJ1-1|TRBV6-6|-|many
TGTGCCAGCCGATATCGGACGGGGTCATGGACTGAAGCTTTCTTT
CASRYRTGSWTEAFF
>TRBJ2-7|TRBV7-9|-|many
TGTGCCAGCAGCTTCGACGCCGGGGAGCAGTACTTC
CASSFDAGEQYF
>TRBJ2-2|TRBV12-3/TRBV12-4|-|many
TGTGCCAGCAGTTTACTGAAAATTGCGAACACCGGGGAGCTGTTTTTT
CASSLLKIANTGELFF
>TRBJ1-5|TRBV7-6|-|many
TGTGCCAGCAGCTTAGTAGGGGACGGCAATCAGCCCCAGCATTTT
CASSLVGDGNQPQHF